Shown below are 29 T cell receptor beta chains from a single sample sequenced in a study of blood T cells in healthy people across ages. Primed by a sample-barcoded 5' primer and a J-beta primer mix, a second PCR proceeded for roughly 6 to 12 cycles. TCRdb used MiXCR to reprocess the 5' RACE reads, holding one entry per CDR3 protein. The sample contains over 450,000 distinct CDR3 sequences, 24% of which appear only once. The same data also contributed to another study, on T cells of mothers and their children.

The sample taken for sequencing was blood. The receptors come from a boy between 10 and 17 years old in good health.

V and J are TRBV4-3 and TRBJ1-6; TRBD1 aligns across 7 bases. V shed 0 bases and J 5 bases; nucleotides not matched to a gene: 4. Per germline, CDR1 LGHNA and CDR2 YSLEER. The CDR3 totals 16 residues. The CDR3 here is CASSQDRGGDNSPLHF. DNA for the CDR3: TGCGCCAGCAGCCAAGATCGAGGGGGCGATAATTCACCCCTCCACTTT.

This clonotype was recorded a few times. The chain recombines TRBV24-1 with TRBJ2-5; D remains ambiguous. V was clipped by 4 bases and J by 3 bases, with 11 bases between them. This CDR3 has 14 residues. Germline values: CDR1 KGHDR, CDR2 SFDVKD. DNA of the CDR3: TGTGCCACCAGTGAAGGTAGGAATGAAGAGACCCAGTACTTC. It specifies CATSEGRNEETQYF.

V and J are TRBV4-3 and TRBJ2-5, with D tentatively TRBD1 (6 bases). The closer fit of TRBJ2-1 to the DNA end suggests the J call may be wrong. The CDR3 runs 17 residues. The germline V gene encodes CDR1 LGHNA and CDR2 YSLEER. The chain's CDR3 is CASSQDLGGTSMAEQFF. The CDR3 DNA reads TGCGCCAGCAGCCAAGATCTAGGGGGTACATCGATGGCTGAGCAGTTCTTC.

The genes are TRBV7-2 and TRBJ2-5, with a weak D call TRBD2 (6 bases). The CDR3 extends over 16 amino acids. Deletions cut 5 bases from V and 7 bases from J, with 23 bases between. In germline, CDR1 is SGHTA, CDR2 FQGNSA. The CDR3 protein is CASSQRRAGTLSTQYF. CDR3 nucleotide sequence: TGTGCCAGCAGCCAAAGGAGGGCGGGGACCCTTTCGACCCAGTACTTC.

This chain joins TRBV20-1 and TRBJ2-7, with 7 nucleotides matching TRBD1. The germline gives CDR1 DFQATT, CDR2 SNEGSKA (reference sequence). The CDR3 loop spans 16 amino acids. The junction had 9 bases not matched to a gene; V was cut back by 0 bases and J by 1 base. CDR3 loop: CSARDLDRASSYEQYF. The CDR3 nucleotides read TGCAGTGCTAGAGATCTCGACAGGGCAAGTTCCTACGAGCAGTACTTC.

This clonotype has more than one count but fewer than ten. V gene TRBV14 combines with J gene TRBJ1-4; no reliable D call. The ends were cut back, 2 bases at V and 8 bases at J, with 6 bases in the middle. This CDR3 spans 12 amino acids. Germline V gives CDR1 SGHDN, CDR2 FVKESK. CDR3 in DNA: TGTGCCAGCAGCCAATATGGAGAAAAACTGTTTTTT. This encodes CASSQYGEKLFF.

This clonotype was observed a handful of times. V is TRBV12-3 or TRBV12-4 and J is TRBJ1-5; no clear D. Trimming pared 5 bases from V and 6 bases from J, leaving 8 bases between. This CDR3 has 12 residues. CDR3 DNA sequence: TGTGCCAGCAGTGTGGGGATTCAGCCCCAGCATTTT. It is translated as CASSVGIQPQHF.

With respect to this clonotype: One end of the junction varies from germline; a read error may be responsible. The rearrangement joins TRBV7-7 to TRBJ2-5, with D tentatively TRBD1 (6 bases). This CDR3 comprises 15 residues. In germline, CDR1 is SSHAT, CDR2 FNYEAQ (reference sequence). The CDR3: CASRPTGNFQETQYF. The DNA for the CDR3 is TGTGCTAGCAGGCCCACAGGGAACTTCCAAGAGACCCAGTACTTC.

This clonotype was seen a handful of times. This chain links TRBV7-2 with TRBJ2-3; the D is unclear. CDR3 length: 12 amino acids. The germline V gene encodes CDR1 SGHTA and CDR2 FQGNSA. V was trimmed by 4 bases and J by 4 bases, leaving 6 bases between them. The CDR3 nucleotides are TGTGCCAGCAGCTGGAGAGCAGATACGCAGTATTTT. This codes for CASSWRADTQYF.

This clonotype was found many times. V is TRBV5-1 and J is TRBJ2-1, with D possibly TRBD2 on 5 matching bases. Deletions cut 4 bases from V and 3 bases from J, with 11 bases between. Germline assignment: CDR1 SGHRS and CDR2 YFSETQ. The CDR3 is 14 residues long. DNA for the CDR3: TGCGCCAGCAGCAGAAGCGGAGGCTACAATGAGCAGTTCTTC. It encodes CASSRSGGYNEQFF.

The chain employs TRBV6-1 and TRBJ2-2; maybe TRBD2 (5 bases). The CDR3 has 14 amino acids. The germline CDR1 and CDR2 sequences are MNHNS and SASEGT. V lost 4 bases and J lost 1, with 7 bases in between. The CDR3 spells CASSASGNTGELFF. CDR3 nucleotide sequence: TGTGCCAGCAGTGCAAGCGGGAACACCGGGGAGCTGTTTTTT.

This clonotype was counted once. The chain carries TRBV20-1 and TRBJ1-2; 7 bases agree with TRBD1. In germline, CDR1 is DFQATT, CDR2 SNEGSKA (reference sequence). The V gene end was trimmed by 5 bases and the J gene end by 8 bases; junction bases not matched to a gene: 8. CDR3 length: 12 residues. The CDR3 protein is CSAYDRAGGYTF. CDR3 bases: TGCAGTGCTTATGACAGGGCCGGCGGCTACACCTTC.

This clonotype was detected once. This chain uses TRBV29-1 with TRBJ1-2; weak D call: TRBD1 (5 bases). Trimming took 4 bases from V and 1 from J, leaving 10 bases between them. The germline CDR1 and CDR2 sequences are SQVTM and ANQGSEA. This CDR3 has 13 amino acids. CDR3 amino acids: CSVVGRLNYGYTF. In DNA, the CDR3 is TGCAGCGTTGTGGGACGGCTTAACTATGGCTACACCTTC.

The rearrangement uses TRBV28 and TRBJ2-7; D gene ambiguous. The V and J ends lost 4 bases and 0 bases respectively, with 10 bases between them. Germline-derived CDR1 and CDR2 are MDHEN and SYDVKM. The CDR3 totals 14 residues. CDR3 residues: CASSSEISSYEQYF. In DNA, the CDR3 is TGTGCCAGCAGTTCGGAGATTAGCTCCTACGAGCAGTACTTC.

This clonotype came up a few times. At one boundary the junction diverges from the germline segment, which might be a read error. V is TRBV7-7 and J is TRBJ2-5; perhaps TRBD2 as D (6 bases). The CDR3 has 15 amino acids. Germline V gives CDR1 SSHAT, CDR2 FNYEAQ (reference sequence). The CDR3 coding sequence is TGTGCTAGCAGCTTAGCGTCCGGGGGAACAGAGACCCAGTACTTC. This sequence encodes CASSLASGGTETQYF. Variable domain in full (rest from reference TRBV7-7 and TRBJ2-5): GAGVSQSPRYKVTKRGQDVTLRCDPISSHATLYWYQQALGQGPEFLTYFNYEAQPDKSGLPSDRFSAERPEGSISTLTIQRTEQRDSAMYRCASSLASGGTETQYFGPGTRLLVL.

This clonotype was picked up a small number of times. The V gene is TRBV7-8, the J gene TRBJ2-2, with 7 bases matching TRBD2. The CDR3 has 16 amino acids. With 2 bases clipped from V and 3 bases from J, the junction kept 6 bases outside the gene matches. Per germline, CDR1 SGHVS and CDR2 FQNEAQ. The CDR3 reads CASSLQRLAHTGELFF. The CDR3 DNA follows: TGTGCCAGCAGCTTACAAAGACTAGCTCACACCGGGGAGCTGTTTTTT.

This clonotype occurred once. The chain is built from TRBV6-5 and TRBJ2-2; 7 bases match TRBD1. This CDR3 has 14 residues. V dropped 3 bases and J dropped 6; count of bases not matched to a gene: 4. Germline CDR1 is MNHEY and CDR2 is SVGAGI. This CDR3 is CASSYRGGSGELFF. The CDR3 nucleotides are TGTGCCAGCAGTTATAGAGGGGGCTCCGGGGAGCTGTTTTTT.

The rearrangement uses TRBV14 and TRBJ2-3, with 11 bases matching TRBD2. V was pared by 4 bases and J by 6 bases, with 6 bases of the junction left unmatched. The CDR3 loop spans 15 amino acids. Germline V gene lookup returns CDR1 SGHDN and CDR2 FVKESK. The chain's CDR3 is CASSPPGLAGDTQYF. The CDR3 DNA reads TGTGCCAGCAGCCCTCCCGGACTAGCGGGTGATACGCAGTATTTT. The whole variable domain, remainder taken from reference TRBV14 and TRBJ2-3, is EAGVTQFPSHSVIEKGQTVTLRCDPISGHDNLYWYRRVMGKEIKFLLHFVKESKQDESGMPNNRFLAERTGGTYSTLKVQPAELEDSGVYFCASSPPGLAGDTQYFGPGTRLTVL.

A few counts support this clonotype. The chain uses TRBV4-3 and TRBJ2-1, with D perhaps TRBD1 (5 bases). Trimming cost V 3 bases and J 9 bases, with 21 bases left between them. The CDR3 extends over 16 amino acids. Germline V gene data show CDR1 as LGHNA and CDR2 as YSLEER. For the CDR3, the DNA is TGCGCCAGCAGCCATAGACAGTGGCAGGCCTATAGTGAGCAGTTCTTC. Encoded protein: CASSHRQWQAYSEQFF.

This clonotype was observed a few times. V and J are TRBV4-1 and TRBJ2-7, with D tentatively TRBD2 (6 bases). The CDR3 is 15 residues long. Trimming stripped 4 bases from V and 3 bases from J, with 16 bases between. CDR1 is MGHRA and CDR2 is YSYEKL in the germline V gene. The CDR3 sequence: CASSPQRGKFYEQYF. In DNA form, the CDR3 reads TGCGCCAGCAGCCCCCAACGGGGGAAATTCTACGAGCAGTACTTC.

This clonotype appeared a few times. V gene TRBV20-1 combines with J gene TRBJ1-1, with D possibly TRBD1 on 5 matching bases. The CDR3 totals 13 residues. The V gene lost 3 bases and the J gene lost 1 base, with 9 bases spanning the gap. The germline gives CDR1 DFQATT, CDR2 SNEGSKA (reference sequence). For the CDR3, the DNA is TGCAGTGCTAGCTACAGGACGAACACTGAAGCTTTCTTT. This codes for CSASYRTNTEAFF.

This clonotype has only a few counts. The chain links TRBV12-3 or TRBV12-4 to TRBJ2-2, with D tentatively TRBD1 (5 bases). V was pared by 3 bases and J by 6 bases, with 8 bases between. The CDR3 contains 13 residues. CDR3 DNA: TGTGCCAGCAGTTTTGGGGCCTCCGGGGAGCTGTTTTTT. Translating gives CASSFGASGELFF.

This clonotype was observed a few times. The chain recombines TRBV2 with TRBJ1-6, with TRBD1 matching over 7 bases. This CDR3 is 16 amino acids long. With V trimmed by 6 bases and J by 6 bases, 11 bases remained unmatched. CDR1 and CDR2 from the germline V gene are SNHLY and FYNNEI. CDR3 coding DNA: TGTGCCAGCAGGACCCACAGGGGCGCGGGTAATTCACCCCTCCACTTT. Encoded protein: CASRTHRGAGNSPLHF.

This clonotype has just a few counts. The V call is TRBV2, the J call TRBJ1-5; 8 bases fit TRBD1. The ends lost 0 bases at V and 7 bases at J; junction bases unmatched: 5. Germline V gene data show CDR1 as SNHLY and CDR2 as FYNNEI. The length of the CDR3 is 15 residues. CDR3 nucleotides: TGTGCCAGCAGTGAAGCTTGGACAGGGCTACAGCCCCAGCATTTT. Translating gives CASSEAWTGLQPQHF.

This chain connects TRBV7-9 to TRBJ2-3, with D perhaps TRBD2 (6 bases). This CDR3 has 14 residues. Germline values: CDR1 SEHNR, CDR2 FQNEAQ (reference sequence). V lost 1 base, J lost 2 bases, and 7 bases lay in between. In DNA form, the CDR3 reads TGTGCCAGCAGCTTAGTAGCGGACACAGATACGCAGTATTTT. This sequence encodes CASSLVADTDTQYF.

This chain uses TRBV4-3 with TRBJ2-4; D is unclear. Germline V lookup: CDR1 LGHNA, CDR2 YSLEER. Trimming took off 1 base at V and 6 bases at J, with 22 bases between the two ends. The CDR3 covers 18 residues. CDR3 coding DNA: TGCGCCAGCAGCCAAGCCCGGGTAGTCGACACAACTCCAAACATTCAGTACTTC. Its translation is CASSQARVVDTTPNIQYF.

This clonotype came up a few times. This may come from a read error, since a much larger clone is one base off. The chain employs TRBV7-9 and TRBJ2-5; D is possibly TRBD1 (6 bases). Matching the DNA end better, TRBJ2-7 makes the J call doubtful. CDR1 SEHNR and CDR2 FQNEAQ come from the germline V gene (reference sequence). This CDR3 has 13 residues. The CDR3 sequence is CASSGRTAYEQYF. The CDR3 DNA follows: TGTGCCAGCAGCGGCCGGACAGCATACGAGCAGTACTTC.

This chain uses TRBV5-6 with TRBJ2-1; TRBD2 is a possible D gene (6 bases). Germline values: CDR1 SGHDT, CDR2 YYEEEE. The V end was cut by 7 bases, the J end by 3 bases, with 14 bases between. The CDR3 consists of 14 residues. CDR3 DNA: TGTGCCAGCGCCGGGGGAGGCGGCTACAATGAGCAGTTCTTC. This encodes CASAGGGGYNEQFF. Based on the CDR3 plus reference TRBV5-6 and TRBJ2-1, the full variable domain is DAGVTQSPTHLIKTRGQQVTLRCSPKSGHDTVSWYQQALGQGPQFIFQYYEEEERQRGNFPDRFSGHQFPNYSSELNVNALLLGDSALYLCASAGGGGYNEQFFGPGTRLTVL.

This clonotype occurred a few times. V is TRBV30 and J is TRBJ2-5; 9 bases agree with TRBD1. After removal of 0 bases from V and 5 bases from J, the junction contained 1 base not matched to a gene. CDR3 length: 13 residues. The germline V gene encodes CDR1 GTSNPN and CDR2 SVGIG (reference sequence). CDR3 loop: CAWSVGTGETQYF. CDR3 in DNA: TGTGCCTGGAGTGTCGGGACAGGGGAGACCCAGTACTTC.